Shown below are 27 T cell receptor beta chains from a single sample sequenced in a study of blood T cell repertoires in COVID-19. Repertoires were generated with immunoSEQ multiplex PCR, while TCRdb's copy carries only in-frame clones and drops some. Of about 100,000 clones in the sample, about four fifths were seen once. The sequenced sample consisted of peripheral blood. All receptors come from a middle-aged man with active or convalescent COVID-19.

The chain couples TRBV2 to TRBJ1-4, with D maybe TRBD1 (6 bases). Between the trimmed V and J ends, which lost 6 bases and 8 bases, there was a span of 13 bases. CDR1 SNHLY and CDR2 FYNNEI come from the germline V gene. CDR3 size: 13 residues. The CDR3 spells CASRTGRDEKLFF. DNA of the CDR3: TGTGCCAGCAGAACAGGGAGAGACGAAAAACTGTTTTTT.

The chain couples TRBV7-3 to TRBJ2-3; D unresolved. The V and J ends lost 5 bases and 1 base respectively, with 10 bases between them. From germline, CDR1 is SGHTA and CDR2 FQGTGA. The CDR3 is 14 amino acids. CDR3 sequence reads: CASSLSTGTDTQYF. The CDR3 DNA sequence: TGTGCCAGCAGCCTAAGCACAGGCACAGATACGCAGTATTTT.

The chain joins TRBV7-2 to TRBJ1-2, with 7 bases matching TRBD1. Germline lookup yields CDR1 SGHTA and CDR2 FQGNSA. The CDR3 length is 13 residues. Unmatched junction bases numbered 6, after V lost 11 bases and J lost 0 bases. The DNA for the CDR3 is TGTGCCCAGGGGGGCCTGGCTAACTATGGCTACACCTTC. Its protein is CAQGGLANYGYTF.

The chain joins TRBV19 to TRBJ1-3, with D perhaps matching TRBD1 (5 bases). Germline CDR1 reads LNHDA; CDR2 reads SQIVND (reference sequence). The CDR3 runs to 16 residues. V lost 5 bases and J lost 0, with 14 bases in between. CDR3 nucleotide sequence: TGTGCCAGTAGTCCAGTAGGGGACTACTCTGGAAACACCATATATTTT. This codes for CASSPVGDYSGNTIYF.

The genes are TRBV5-6 and TRBJ1-3, with D unresolved. The CDR3 extends over 15 amino acids. Trimming removed 1 base at V and 0 bases at J, with 8 bases between. Germline values: CDR1 SGHDT, CDR2 YYEEEE. CDR3: CASSLSPSSGNTIYF. The CDR3 DNA sequence: TGTGCCAGCAGCTTGTCCCCGAGCTCTGGAAACACCATATATTTT.

The J gene is TRBJ2-3, the V gene TRBV15; 7 bases are shared with TRBD2. V dropped 5 bases and J dropped 2; count of bases not matched to a gene: 7. Germline values: CDR1 LNHNV, CDR2 YYDKDF (reference sequence). The CDR3 is made up of 15 amino acids. The CDR3 sequence is CATSYATSPTDTQYF. The DNA for the CDR3 is TGTGCCACCAGCTATGCGACTAGCCCCACAGATACGCAGTATTTT. The entire variable domain, with the rest obtained from reference TRBV15 and TRBJ2-3, is as follows: DAMVIQNPRYQVTQFGKPVTLSCSQTLNHNVMYWYQQKSSQAPKLLFHYYDKDFNNEADTPDNFQSRRPNTSFCFLDIRSPGLGDTAMYLCATSYATSPTDTQYFGPGTRLTVL.

The chain uses TRBV24-1 and TRBJ2-3, with 11 bases identical to TRBD2. Germline CDR1 is KGHDR and CDR2 is SFDVKD. The ends lost 6 bases at V and 5 bases at J; junction bases unmatched: 21. The CDR3 is 20 amino acids. The CDR3 DNA is TGTGCCACCAGTCTATTATTGCGGCTAGCGGGGGGACGGCGGGTAGATACGCAGTATTTT. This translates into CATSLLLRLAGGRRVDTQYF.

J is TRBJ1-4 and V is TRBV30; D is undetermined. The CDR3 consists of 14 residues. V gave up 0 bases and J gave up 5 bases, with 10 bases separating them. Germline values: CDR1 GTSNPN, CDR2 SVGIG (reference sequence). The CDR3 DNA sequence: TGTGCCTGGAGTGTACTTCGGGTCAATGAAAAACTGTTTTTT. Its translation: CAWSVLRVNEKLFF.

In its sample, this clone was seen once. The rearrangement links TRBV6-5 to TRBJ2-7; 8 nucleotides match TRBD1. Germline lookup yields CDR1 MNHEY and CDR2 SVGAGI. The trim removed 2 bases at V and 5 bases at J, leaving 8 bases unmatched. The CDR3 sequence is 15 residues long. In nucleotides, the CDR3 is TGTGCCAGCAGTTACGTGACAGGGGCTAGGAACGAGCAGTACTTC. The encoded protein is CASSYVTGARNEQYF.

This clone appeared once. J is TRBJ1-1 and V is TRBV7-9, with 9 bases that match TRBD1. Germline CDR1 and CDR2: SEHNR and FQNEAQ (reference sequence). There are 17 residues in the CDR3. The J segment lost 5 bases and the V segment lost 0 bases, leaving 10 bases of the junction unmatched. The DNA of the CDR3 is TGTGCCAGCAGCTTAGCGGGAACAGGGGGCGTTGGGACTGAAGCTTTCTTT. This codes for CASSLAGTGGVGTEAFF.

On this clone itself: One end of the junction fails to match germline, which may point to a read error. The genes are TRBV4-1 and TRBJ1-6, with D perhaps TRBD1 (5 bases). In germline, CDR1 is MGHRA, CDR2 YSYEKL. There are 14 residues in the CDR3. In DNA form, the CDR3 reads TGCGCCAGCAGTCAAGGGGCTGACAATTCACCCCTCCACTTT. Its protein product is CASSQGADNSPLHF.

The rearrangement uses TRBV5-1 and TRBJ2-3, with D possibly matching TRBD1 (6 bases). Germline-derived CDR1 and CDR2 are SGHRS and YFSETQ. The CDR3 spans 17 residues. The ends were cut back, 5 bases at V and 3 bases at J, with 22 bases in the middle. The CDR3 nucleotides read TGCGCCAGCAGTCATAATCGTCCGGGACAAGGAACAGATACGCAGTATTTT. Amino acid sequence: CASSHNRPGQGTDTQYF.

J is TRBJ1-6 and V is TRBV25-1; 7 bases align to TRBD1. The CDR3 covers 15 residues. CDR1 MGHDK and CDR2 SYGVNS come from the germline V gene. V gave up 7 bases and J gave up 0 bases; unmatched junction bases: 3. This CDR3 reads CASTTGSSYNSPLHF. In DNA form, the CDR3 reads TGTGCCAGCACGACAGGGAGCTCCTATAATTCACCCCTCCACTTT.

This sequence joins TRBV6-5 and TRBJ2-1; 9 bases fit TRBD1. The CDR3 is 15 residues long. V dropped 5 bases and J dropped 10; count of bases not matched to a gene: 12. Per germline, CDR1 MNHEY and CDR2 SVGAGI. CDR3 bases: TGTGCCAGCAGTCACGTAACACAGGGGGCGCCCGAGCAGTTCTTC. Amino acids: CASSHVTQGAPEQFF.

This chain joins TRBV6-4 and TRBJ1-2; D perhaps matches TRBD1 (5 bases). V was clipped by 6 bases and J by 8 bases, with 19 bases between them. Germline V lookup: CDR1 MRHNA, CDR2 SNTAGT. The CDR3 runs 14 residues. The CDR3 loop reads CASRPDTISRGYTF. The CDR3 nucleotides are TGTGCCAGCAGACCGGACACCATTTCGAGGGGCTACACCTTC.

V gene TRBV12-3 or TRBV12-4 combines with J gene TRBJ1-1; D is undetermined. This CDR3 comprises 12 residues. Trimming took off 3 bases at V and 0 bases at J, with 2 bases between the two ends. This CDR3 is CASSFMNTEAFF. The CDR3 DNA is TGTGCCAGCAGTTTTATGAACACTGAAGCTTTCTTT.

The chain has TRBV14 and TRBJ2-1; TRBD2 matches at 15 bases. The junction had 5 bases not matched to a gene; V was cut back by 1 base and J by 10 bases. The CDR3 is 16 amino acids. Germline CDR1 SGHDN, CDR2 FVKESK. CDR3 sequence reads: CASSQVVGLAGGEQFF. CDR3 bases: TGTGCCAGCAGCCAAGTAGTTGGACTAGCGGGGGGGGAGCAGTTCTTC. Combining the CDR3 with reference TRBV14 and TRBJ2-1 gives the whole variable domain EAGVTQFPSHSVIEKGQTVTLRCDPISGHDNLYWYRRVMGKEIKFLLHFVKESKQDESGMPNNRFLAERTGGTYSTLKVQPAELEDSGVYFCASSQVVGLAGGEQFFGPGTRLTVL.

This clone turned up a few times. The genes are TRBV7-3 and TRBJ2-2; D is uncertain. V was cut by 1 base and J by 2 bases, with 5 bases left in between. The CDR3 consists of 14 residues. Germline V gives CDR1 SGHTA, CDR2 FQGTGA. The CDR3 loop is CASSLSSNTGELFF. CDR3 coding DNA: TGTGCCAGCAGCTTAAGCAGTAACACCGGGGAGCTGTTTTTT.

The chain recombines TRBV30 with TRBJ2-7; D perhaps matches TRBD1 (5 bases). The CDR3 has 13 amino acids. Germline CDR1 GTSNPN, CDR2 SVGIG (reference sequence). V was clipped by 0 bases and J by 1 base, with 7 bases between them. CDR3: CAWSVDSSYEQYF. The CDR3 DNA is TGTGCCTGGAGTGTAGACAGTTCCTACGAGCAGTACTTC.

The rearrangement joins TRBV6-5 to TRBJ2-7, with TRBD1 matching 8 bases. CDR1 and CDR2 from the germline V gene are MNHEY and SVGAGI. The CDR3 is made up of 15 amino acids. The J segment lost 4 bases and the V segment lost 5 bases, leaving 10 bases of the junction unmatched. In nucleotides, the CDR3 is TGTGCCAGCAGTAGGAGTTGGGACAGGCAATACGAGCAGTACTTC. It codes for CASSRSWDRQYEQYF.

The chain has TRBV5-5 and TRBJ2-1; maybe TRBD2 (6 bases). The CDR3 is 15 residues long. CDR1 is SGHKS, CDR2 YYEKEE, per germline (reference sequence). V shed 0 bases and J shed 0 bases, with 7 bases lying between them. The CDR3 sequence: CASSLGSGSYNEQFF. The CDR3, as DNA: TGTGCCAGCAGCTTGGGTAGCGGCTCCTACAATGAGCAGTTCTTC.

The chain joins TRBV12-5 to TRBJ1-5, with 11 bases lining up with TRBD1. In germline, CDR1 is LGHNT, CDR2 FRNRAP. The CDR3 length is 17 residues. The junction had 7 bases not matched to a gene; V was cut back by 6 bases and J by 0 bases. In DNA, the CDR3 is TGTGCTAGTGGACGGAGGACAGGGGGCTCTAGCAATCAGCCCCAGCATTTT. It yields the protein CASGRRTGGSSNQPQHF.

In this sample, this clone turned up once. The V and J genes are TRBV11-2 and TRBJ2-5; no definite D call. The CDR3 loop spans 12 amino acids. The germline V gene has CDR1 SGHAT and CDR2 FQNNGV. The V end was cut by 4 bases, the J end by 0 bases, with 3 bases between. CDR3: CASSSNQETQYF. CDR3 bases: TGTGCCAGCAGCTCCAACCAAGAGACCCAGTACTTC. Filled out from reference TRBV11-2 and TRBJ2-5, the complete variable domain reads EAGVAQSPRYKIIEKRQSVAFWCNPISGHATLYWYQQILGQGPKLLIQFQNNGVVDDSQLPKDRFSAERLKGVDSTLKIQPAKLEDSAVYLCASSSNQETQYFGPGTRLLVL.

The J gene is TRBJ2-5, the V gene TRBV7-3, with 9 bases aligning to TRBD1. This CDR3 has 15 amino acids. V trimming: 0 bases; J trimming: 4 bases; junction bases outside the gene matches: 3. Germline values: CDR1 SGHTA, CDR2 FQGTGA. Here the CDR3 DNA reads TGTGCCAGCAGCTTAACTCAGGGACAGGGAGAGACCCAGTACTTC. It codes for CASSLTQGQGETQYF.

This clone came up many times. This chain links TRBV4-3 with TRBJ2-2; TRBD2 agrees at 13 bases. The junction had 4 bases not matched to a gene; V was cut back by 3 bases and J by 6 bases. The germline gives CDR1 LGHNA, CDR2 YSLEER. The CDR3 has 16 residues. The CDR3 region has the DNA TGCGCCAGCAGCCATGGTACTAGCGGGGGGGCCGGGGAGCTGTTTTTT. It specifies CASSHGTSGGAGELFF.

This chain connects TRBV15 to TRBJ1-4; 7 positions agree with TRBD1. The CDR3 runs 16 residues. Germline CDR1 and CDR2: LNHNV and YYDKDF (reference sequence). V was clipped by 5 bases and J by 0 bases; unmatched bases: 6. The CDR3 bases are TGTGCCACCAGCGGAGGACAGGTTGCAACTAATGAAAAACTGTTTTTT. Translated: CATSGGQVATNEKLFF.

The CDR3 DNA reads as TGTGCCAGCAGTTTACCCGGGGGAAACACCATATATTTT. This encodes CASSLPGGNTIYF. The V gene is TRBV6-5, the J gene TRBJ1-3, with no clear D. Germline CDR1 and CDR2: MNHEY and SVGAGI. Trimming cost V 4 bases and J 4 bases, with 8 bases left between them. The CDR3 length is 13 residues.